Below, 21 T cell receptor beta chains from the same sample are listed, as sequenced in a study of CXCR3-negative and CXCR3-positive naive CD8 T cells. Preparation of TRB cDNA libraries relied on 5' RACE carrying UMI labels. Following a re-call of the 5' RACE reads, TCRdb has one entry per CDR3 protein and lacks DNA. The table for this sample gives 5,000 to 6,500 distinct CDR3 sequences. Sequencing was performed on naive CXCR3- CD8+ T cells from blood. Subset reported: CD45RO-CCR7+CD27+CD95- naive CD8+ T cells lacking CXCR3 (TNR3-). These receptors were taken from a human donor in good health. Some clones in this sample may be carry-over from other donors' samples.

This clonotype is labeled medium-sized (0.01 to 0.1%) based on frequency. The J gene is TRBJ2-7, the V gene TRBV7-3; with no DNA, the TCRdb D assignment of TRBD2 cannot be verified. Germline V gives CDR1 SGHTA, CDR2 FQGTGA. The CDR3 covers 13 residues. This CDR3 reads CASSPSSSYEQYF.

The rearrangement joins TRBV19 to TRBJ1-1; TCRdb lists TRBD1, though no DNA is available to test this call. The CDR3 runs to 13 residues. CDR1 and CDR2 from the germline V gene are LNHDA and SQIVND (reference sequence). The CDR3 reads CASSWDRNTEAFF.

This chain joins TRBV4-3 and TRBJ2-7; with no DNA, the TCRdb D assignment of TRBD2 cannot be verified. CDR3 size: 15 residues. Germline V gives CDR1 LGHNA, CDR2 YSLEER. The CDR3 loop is CASSQDPGLAYEQYF.

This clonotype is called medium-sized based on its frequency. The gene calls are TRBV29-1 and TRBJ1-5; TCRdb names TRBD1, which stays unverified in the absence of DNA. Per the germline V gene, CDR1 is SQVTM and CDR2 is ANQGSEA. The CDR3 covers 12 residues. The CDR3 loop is CSVVDPRGTQHF.

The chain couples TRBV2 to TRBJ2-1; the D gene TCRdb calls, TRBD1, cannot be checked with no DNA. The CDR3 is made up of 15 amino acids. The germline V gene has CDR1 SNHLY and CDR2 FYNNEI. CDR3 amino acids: CASDKTGAAYNEQFF.

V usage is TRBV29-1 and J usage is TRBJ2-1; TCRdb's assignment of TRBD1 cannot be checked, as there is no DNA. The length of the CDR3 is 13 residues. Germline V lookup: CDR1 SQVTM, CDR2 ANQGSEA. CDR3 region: CSVGPLSYNEQFF.

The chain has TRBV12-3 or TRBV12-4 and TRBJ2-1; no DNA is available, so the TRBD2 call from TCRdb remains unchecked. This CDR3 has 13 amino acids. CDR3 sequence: CASSPSFGPYQFF.

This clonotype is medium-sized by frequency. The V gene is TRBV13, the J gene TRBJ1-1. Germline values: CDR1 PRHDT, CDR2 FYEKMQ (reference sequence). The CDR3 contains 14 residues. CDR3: CASSHQTWNTEAFF.

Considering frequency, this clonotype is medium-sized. CDR3 loop: CSVEGLAGVYTGELFF. J is TRBJ2-2 and V is TRBV29-1; TCRdb's D call, TRBD2, is unchecked because there is no DNA. Germline values: CDR1 SQVTM, CDR2 ANQGSEA. This CDR3 is 16 amino acids long.

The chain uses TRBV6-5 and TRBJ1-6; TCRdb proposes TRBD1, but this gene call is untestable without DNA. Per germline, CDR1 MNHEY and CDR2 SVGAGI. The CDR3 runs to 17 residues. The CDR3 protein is CASSYKIRGRINSPLHF.

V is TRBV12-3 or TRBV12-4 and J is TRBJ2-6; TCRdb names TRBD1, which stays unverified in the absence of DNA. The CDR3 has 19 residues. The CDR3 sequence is CASSSPTGQGALGANVLTF.

CDR3 in amino acids: CASSKWGPGQNYGYTF. The V call is TRBV21-1, the J call TRBJ1-2; TCRdb calls TRBD1, which cannot be checked without DNA. TRBV21-1 is marked as a pseudogene. The CDR3 totals 16 residues.

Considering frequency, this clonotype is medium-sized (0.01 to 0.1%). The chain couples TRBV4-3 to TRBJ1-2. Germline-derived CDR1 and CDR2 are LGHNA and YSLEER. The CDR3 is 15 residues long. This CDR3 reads CASSQGRGGGNGYTF.

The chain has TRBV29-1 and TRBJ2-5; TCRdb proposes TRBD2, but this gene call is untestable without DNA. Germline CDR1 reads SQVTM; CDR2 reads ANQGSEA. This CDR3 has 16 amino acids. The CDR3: CSVLSLAGGYQETQYF.

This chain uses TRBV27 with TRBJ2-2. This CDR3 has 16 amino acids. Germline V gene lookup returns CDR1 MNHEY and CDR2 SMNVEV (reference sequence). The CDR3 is CASSFEPRNPTGELFF.

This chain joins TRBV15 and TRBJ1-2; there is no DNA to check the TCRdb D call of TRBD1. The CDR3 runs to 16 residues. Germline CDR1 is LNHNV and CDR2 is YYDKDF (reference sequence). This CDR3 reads CATSREKGQGADGYTF.

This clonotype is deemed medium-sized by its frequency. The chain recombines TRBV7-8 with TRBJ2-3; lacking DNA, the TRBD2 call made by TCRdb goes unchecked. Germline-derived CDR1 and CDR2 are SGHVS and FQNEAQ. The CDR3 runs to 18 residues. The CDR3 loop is CASSLYAASGGAEDTQYF.

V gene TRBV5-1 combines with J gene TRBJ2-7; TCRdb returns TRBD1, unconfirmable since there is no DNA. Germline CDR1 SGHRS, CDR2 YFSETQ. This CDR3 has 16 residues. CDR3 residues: CASSLWGTGSEYEQYF.

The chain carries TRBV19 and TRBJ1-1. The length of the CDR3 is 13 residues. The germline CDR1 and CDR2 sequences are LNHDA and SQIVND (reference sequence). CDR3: CASYSYMNTEAFF.

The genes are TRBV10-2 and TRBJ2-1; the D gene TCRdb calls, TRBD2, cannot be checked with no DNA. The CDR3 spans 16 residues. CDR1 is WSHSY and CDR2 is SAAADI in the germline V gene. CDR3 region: CASSETSGRADNEQFF.

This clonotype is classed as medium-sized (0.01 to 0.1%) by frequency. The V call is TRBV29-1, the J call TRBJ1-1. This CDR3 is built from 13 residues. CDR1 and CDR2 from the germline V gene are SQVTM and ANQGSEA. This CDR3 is CSVRVRDAHEAFF.